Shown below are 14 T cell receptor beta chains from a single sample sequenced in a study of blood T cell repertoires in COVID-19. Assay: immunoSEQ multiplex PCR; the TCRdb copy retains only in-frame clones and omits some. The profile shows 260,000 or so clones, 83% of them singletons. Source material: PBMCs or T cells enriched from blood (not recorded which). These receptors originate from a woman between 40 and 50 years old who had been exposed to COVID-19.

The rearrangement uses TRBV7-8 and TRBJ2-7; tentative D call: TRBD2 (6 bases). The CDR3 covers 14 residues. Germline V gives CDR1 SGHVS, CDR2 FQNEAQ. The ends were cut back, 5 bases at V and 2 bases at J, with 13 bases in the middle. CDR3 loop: CASSTGTGPYEQYF. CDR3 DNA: TGTGCCAGCAGCACCGGGACTGGTCCCTACGAGCAGTACTTC.

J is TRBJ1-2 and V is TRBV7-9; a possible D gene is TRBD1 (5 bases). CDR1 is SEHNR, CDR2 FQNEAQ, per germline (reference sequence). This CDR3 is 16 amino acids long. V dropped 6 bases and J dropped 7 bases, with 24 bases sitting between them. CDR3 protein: CASRRGVQGPPGGYTF. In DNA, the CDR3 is TGTGCCAGCAGACGCGGGGTCCAGGGCCCCCCGGGTGGCTACACCTTC.

DNA for the CDR3: TGTGCCAGCAGGGTTCGCGGGGGGGGGCACTACGAGCAGTACTTC. Its translation is CASRVRGGGHYEQYF. The chain joins TRBV27 to TRBJ2-7; 9 bases match TRBD2. Germline trimming cut 6 bases from V and 3 bases from J; bases unmatched to any gene: 9. The CDR3 is 15 residues long. Germline CDR1 is MNHEY and CDR2 is SMNVEV (reference sequence).

The CDR3 coding sequence is TGTGCCAGCATACAGCCTTCTAATGAAAAACTGTTTTTT. The encoded protein is CASIQPSNEKLFF. The chain has TRBV6-5 and TRBJ1-4; D is ambiguous. The V and J ends lost 7 bases and 3 bases respectively, with 9 bases between them. The CDR3 is 13 residues long. CDR1 and CDR2 from the germline V gene are MNHEY and SVGAGI.

For the CDR3, the DNA is TGTGCCAGTAGTATTAGCCAGACCTCCGGGACAGAAGCTTTCTTT. As protein: CASSISQTSGTEAFF. The chain joins TRBV19 to TRBJ1-1; D is possibly TRBD1 (6 bases). V was cut by 3 bases and J by 8 bases, with 19 bases left in between. The CDR3 consists of 15 residues. CDR1 is LNHDA and CDR2 is SQIVND in the germline V gene (reference sequence).

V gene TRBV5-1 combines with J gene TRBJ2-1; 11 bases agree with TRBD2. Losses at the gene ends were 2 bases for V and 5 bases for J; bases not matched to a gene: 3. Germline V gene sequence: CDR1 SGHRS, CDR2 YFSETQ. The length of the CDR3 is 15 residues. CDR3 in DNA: TGCGCCAGCAGCTTCCTAGCGGGGGGAAACAATGAGCAGTTCTTC. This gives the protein CASSFLAGGNNEQFF.

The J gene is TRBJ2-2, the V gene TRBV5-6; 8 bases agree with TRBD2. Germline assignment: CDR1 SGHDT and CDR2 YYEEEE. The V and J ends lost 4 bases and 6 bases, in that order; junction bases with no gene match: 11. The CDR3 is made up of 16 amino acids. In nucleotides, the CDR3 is TGTGCCAGCAGCCCCTCGGGGGGGGGAATCGCCGGGGAGCTGTTTTTT. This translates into CASSPSGGGIAGELFF.

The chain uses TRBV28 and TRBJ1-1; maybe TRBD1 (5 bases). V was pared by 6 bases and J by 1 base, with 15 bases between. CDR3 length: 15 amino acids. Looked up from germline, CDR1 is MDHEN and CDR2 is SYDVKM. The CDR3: CASSLVGVSNTEAFF. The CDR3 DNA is TGTGCCAGCAGCCTAGTAGGGGTCTCGAACACTGAAGCTTTCTTT.

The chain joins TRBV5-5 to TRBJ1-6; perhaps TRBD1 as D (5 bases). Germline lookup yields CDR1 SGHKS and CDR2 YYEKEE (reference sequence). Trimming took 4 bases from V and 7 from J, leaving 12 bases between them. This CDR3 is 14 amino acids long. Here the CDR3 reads CASSGGSVNSPLHF. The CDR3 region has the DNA TGTGCCAGCAGCGGGGGGTCGGTGAATTCACCCCTCCACTTT.

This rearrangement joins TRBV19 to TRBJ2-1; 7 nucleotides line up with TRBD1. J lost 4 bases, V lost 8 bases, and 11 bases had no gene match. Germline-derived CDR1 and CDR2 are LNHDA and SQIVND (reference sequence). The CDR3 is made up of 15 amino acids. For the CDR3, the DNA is TGTGCCAGTGGATCCGACAGGGACGTTTACAATGAGCAGTTCTTC. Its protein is CASGSDRDVYNEQFF.

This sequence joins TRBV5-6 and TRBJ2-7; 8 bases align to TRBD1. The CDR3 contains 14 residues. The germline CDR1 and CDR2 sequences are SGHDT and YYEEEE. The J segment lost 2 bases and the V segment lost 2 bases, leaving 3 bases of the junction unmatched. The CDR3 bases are TGTGCCAGCAGCTTAGACAGGGGACCCTACGAGCAGTACTTC. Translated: CASSLDRGPYEQYF. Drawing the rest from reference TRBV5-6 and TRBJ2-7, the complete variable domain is DAGVTQSPTHLIKTRGQQVTLRCSPKSGHDTVSWYQQALGQGPQFIFQYYEEEERQRGNFPDRFSGHQFPNYSSELNVNALLLGDSALYLCASSLDRGPYEQYFGPGTRLTVT.

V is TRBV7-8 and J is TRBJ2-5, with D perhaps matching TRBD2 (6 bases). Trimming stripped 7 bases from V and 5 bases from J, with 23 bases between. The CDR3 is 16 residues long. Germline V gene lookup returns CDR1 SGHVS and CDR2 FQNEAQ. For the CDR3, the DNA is TGTGCCAGCATCCCCTCCCCAGCGGGCCTGGCTGAGACCCAGTACTTC. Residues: CASIPSPAGLAETQYF.

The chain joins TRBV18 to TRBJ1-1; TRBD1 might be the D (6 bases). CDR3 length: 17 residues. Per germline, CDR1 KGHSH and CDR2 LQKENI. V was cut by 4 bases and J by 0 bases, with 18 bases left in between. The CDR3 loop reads CASSLNTGIPMNTEAFF. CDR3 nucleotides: TGTGCCAGCTCACTAAACACAGGGATTCCAATGAACACTGAAGCTTTCTTT.

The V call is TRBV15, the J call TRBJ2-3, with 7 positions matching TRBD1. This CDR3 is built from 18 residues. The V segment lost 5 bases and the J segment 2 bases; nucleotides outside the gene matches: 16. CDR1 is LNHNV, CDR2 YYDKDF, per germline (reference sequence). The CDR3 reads CATSSGTAFPRNTDTQYF. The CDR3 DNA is TGTGCCACCAGCTCCGGGACAGCGTTCCCTCGCAACACAGATACGCAGTATTTT.